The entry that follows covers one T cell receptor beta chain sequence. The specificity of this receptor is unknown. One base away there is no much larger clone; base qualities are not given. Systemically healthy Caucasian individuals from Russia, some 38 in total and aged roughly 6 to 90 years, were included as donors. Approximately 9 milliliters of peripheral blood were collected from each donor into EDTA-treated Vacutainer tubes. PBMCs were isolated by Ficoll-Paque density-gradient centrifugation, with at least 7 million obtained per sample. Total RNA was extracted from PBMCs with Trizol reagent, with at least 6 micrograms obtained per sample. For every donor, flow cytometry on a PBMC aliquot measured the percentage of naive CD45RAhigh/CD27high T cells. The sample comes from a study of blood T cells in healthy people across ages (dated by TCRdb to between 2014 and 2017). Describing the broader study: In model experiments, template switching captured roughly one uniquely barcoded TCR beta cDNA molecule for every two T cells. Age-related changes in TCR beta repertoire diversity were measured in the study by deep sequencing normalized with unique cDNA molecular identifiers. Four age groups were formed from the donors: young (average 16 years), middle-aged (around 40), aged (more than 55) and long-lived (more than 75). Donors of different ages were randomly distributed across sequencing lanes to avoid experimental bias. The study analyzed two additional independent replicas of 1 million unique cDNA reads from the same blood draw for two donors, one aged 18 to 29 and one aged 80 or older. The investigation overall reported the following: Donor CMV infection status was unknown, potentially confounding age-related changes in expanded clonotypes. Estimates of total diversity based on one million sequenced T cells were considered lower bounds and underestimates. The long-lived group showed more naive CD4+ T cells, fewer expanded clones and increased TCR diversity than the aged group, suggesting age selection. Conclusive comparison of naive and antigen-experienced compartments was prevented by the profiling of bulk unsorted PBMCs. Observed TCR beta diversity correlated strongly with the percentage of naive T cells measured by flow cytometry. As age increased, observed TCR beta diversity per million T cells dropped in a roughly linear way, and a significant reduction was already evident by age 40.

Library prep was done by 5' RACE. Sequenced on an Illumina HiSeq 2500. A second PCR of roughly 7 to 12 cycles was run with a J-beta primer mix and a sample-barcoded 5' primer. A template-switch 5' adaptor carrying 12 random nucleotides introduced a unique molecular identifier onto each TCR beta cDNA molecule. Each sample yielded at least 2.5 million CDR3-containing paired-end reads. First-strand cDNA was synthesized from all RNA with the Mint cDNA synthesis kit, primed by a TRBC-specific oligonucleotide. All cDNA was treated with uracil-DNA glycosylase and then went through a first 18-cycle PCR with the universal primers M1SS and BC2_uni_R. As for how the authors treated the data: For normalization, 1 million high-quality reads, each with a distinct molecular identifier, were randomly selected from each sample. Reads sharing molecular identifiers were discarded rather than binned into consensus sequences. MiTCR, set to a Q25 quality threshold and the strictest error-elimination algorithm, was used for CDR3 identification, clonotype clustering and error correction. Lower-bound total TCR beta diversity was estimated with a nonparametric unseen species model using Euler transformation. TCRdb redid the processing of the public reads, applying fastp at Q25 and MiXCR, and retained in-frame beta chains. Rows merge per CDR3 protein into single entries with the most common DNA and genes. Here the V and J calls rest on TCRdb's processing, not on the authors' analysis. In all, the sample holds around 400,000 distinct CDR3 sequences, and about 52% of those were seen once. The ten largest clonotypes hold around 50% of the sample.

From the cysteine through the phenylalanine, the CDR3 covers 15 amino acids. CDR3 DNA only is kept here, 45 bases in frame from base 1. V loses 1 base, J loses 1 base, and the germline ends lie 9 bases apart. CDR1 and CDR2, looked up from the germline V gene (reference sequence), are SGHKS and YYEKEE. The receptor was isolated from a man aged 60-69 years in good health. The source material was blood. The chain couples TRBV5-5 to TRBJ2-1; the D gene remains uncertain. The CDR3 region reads CASSLSGMSYNEQFF. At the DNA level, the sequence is TGTGCCAGCAGCTTGAGTGGTATGTCCTACAATGAGCAGTTCTTC.